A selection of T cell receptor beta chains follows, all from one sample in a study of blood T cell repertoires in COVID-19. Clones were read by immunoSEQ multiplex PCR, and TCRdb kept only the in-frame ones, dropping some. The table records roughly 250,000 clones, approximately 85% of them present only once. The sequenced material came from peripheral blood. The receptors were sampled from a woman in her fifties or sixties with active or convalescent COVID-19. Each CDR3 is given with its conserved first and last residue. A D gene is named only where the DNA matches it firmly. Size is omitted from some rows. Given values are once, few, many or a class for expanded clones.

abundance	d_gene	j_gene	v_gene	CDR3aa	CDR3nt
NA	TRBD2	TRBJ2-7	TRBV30	CAWTKGGTAGDSYEQYF	TGTGCCTGGACCAAGGGGGGTACAGCGGGGGACTCCTACGAGCAGTACTTC
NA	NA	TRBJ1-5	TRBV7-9	CASSLGGSTNQPQHF	TGTGCCAGCAGCTTAGGAGGCAGCACCAATCAGCCCCAGCATTTT
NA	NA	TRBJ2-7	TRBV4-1	CASSPDRAYEQYF	TGCGCCAGCAGCCCGGACAGAGCCTACGAGCAGTACTTC
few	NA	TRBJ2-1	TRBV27	CASRTGLEGGAEQFF	TGTGCCAGCAGAACCGGACTAGAAGGGGGAGCTGAGCAGTTCTTC
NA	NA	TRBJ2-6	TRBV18	CASSPTGLQAGANVLTF	TGTGCCAGCTCACCAACGGGACTCCAAGCCGGGGCCAACGTCCTGACTTTC
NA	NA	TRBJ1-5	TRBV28	CASSIGGNSNQPQHF	TGTGCCAGCAGTATTGGGGGGAATAGCAATCAGCCCCAGCATTTT
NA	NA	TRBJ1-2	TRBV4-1	CASSQDIQGYGYTF	TGCGCCAGCAGCCAAGATATACAGGGCTATGGCTACACCTTC
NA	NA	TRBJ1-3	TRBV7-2	CASSLAAPGAGNTIYF	TGTGCCAGCAGCTTAGCTGCGCCAGGGGCTGGAAACACCATATATTTT
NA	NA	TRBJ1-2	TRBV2	CASSGERGNYGYTF	TGTGCCAGCAGTGGAGAGAGAGGGAACTATGGCTACACCTTC
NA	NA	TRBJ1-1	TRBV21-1	CARRTGEAFF	TGTGCCAGGAGGACAGGTGAAGCTTTCTTT
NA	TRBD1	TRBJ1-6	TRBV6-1	CASSATGSSYNSPLHF	TGTGCCAGCAGTGCGACAGGGTCCTCCTATAATTCACCCCTCCACTTT
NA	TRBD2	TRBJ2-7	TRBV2	CASERGLGREQYF	TGTGCCAGCGAAAGGGGACTCGGGAGGGAGCAGTACTTC
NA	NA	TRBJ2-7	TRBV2	CAAGEGGSSYEQYF	TGTGCCGCAGGGGAGGGGGGTAGCTCCTACGAGCAGTACTTC
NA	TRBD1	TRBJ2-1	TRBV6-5	CASTEGTGRNEQFF	TGTGCCAGCACCGAGGGGACAGGGAGAAATGAGCAGTTCTTC
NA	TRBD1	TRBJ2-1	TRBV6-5	CASGRRDSPLNEQFF	TGTGCCAGCGGCCGAAGGGACAGCCCCCTCAATGAGCAGTTCTTC
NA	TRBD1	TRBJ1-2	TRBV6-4	CASSAGTDYGYTF	TGTGCCAGCAGTGCCGGGACAGACTATGGCTACACCTTC
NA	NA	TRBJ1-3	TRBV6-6	CASQEGGNTIYF	TGTGCCAGCCAGGAAGGTGGAAACACCATATATTTT
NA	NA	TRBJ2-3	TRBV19	CASSMRGSGTDTQYF	TGTGCCAGTAGTATGAGGGGGAGTGGCACAGATACGCAGTATTTT
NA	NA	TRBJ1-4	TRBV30	CAWSKGLSLANEKLFF	TGTGCCTGGAGTAAGGGGCTGAGCTTGGCTAATGAAAAACTGTTTTTT
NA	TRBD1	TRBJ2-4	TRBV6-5	CASSYSTGRNIQYF	TGTGCCAGCAGTTACTCGACAGGGAGAAACATTCAGTACTTC
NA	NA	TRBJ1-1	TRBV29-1	CSVPGLGNTEAFF	TGCAGCGTACCCGGGTTGGGGAACACTGAAGCTTTCTTT
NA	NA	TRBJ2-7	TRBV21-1	CASSKNRGEQYF	TGTGCCAGCAGCAAGAACAGGGGCGAGCAGTACTTC
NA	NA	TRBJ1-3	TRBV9	CASSVGIREGNTIYF	TGTGCCAGCAGCGTAGGTATCAGGGAAGGAAACACCATATATTTT
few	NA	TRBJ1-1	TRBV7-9	CASSPPVGAEAFF	TGTGCCAGCAGCCCTCCTGTCGGGGCTGAAGCTTTCTTT
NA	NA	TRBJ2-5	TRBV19	CASSIDLGSLRAQYF	TGTGCCAGTAGTATAGATTTGGGCAGTCTGAGGGCCCAGTACTTC
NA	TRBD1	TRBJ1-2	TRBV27	CASSSFSDRGAYGYTF	TGTGCCAGCAGCTCTTTTTCTGACAGGGGGGCCTATGGCTACACCTTC
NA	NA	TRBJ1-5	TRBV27	CASSLTGDQPQHF	TGTGCCAGCAGTTTAACGGGAGATCAGCCCCAGCATTTT
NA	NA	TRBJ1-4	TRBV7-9	CASSFPPQGSNEKLFF	TGTGCCAGCAGCTTTCCCCCGCAGGGGTCGAATGAAAAACTGTTTTTT
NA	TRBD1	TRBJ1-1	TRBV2	CASLGTVNTEAFF	TGTGCCAGCCTCGGGACAGTGAACACTGAAGCTTTCTTT
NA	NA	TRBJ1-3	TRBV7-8	CASSATGLSGNTIYF	TGTGCCAGCAGCGCCACAGGGCTCTCTGGAAACACCATATATTTT
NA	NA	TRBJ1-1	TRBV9	CASSVGRGRNTEAFF	TGTGCCAGCAGCGTAGGGCGGGGTCGCAACACTGAAGCTTTCTTT
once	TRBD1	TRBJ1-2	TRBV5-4	CASSSTGGRANYGYTF	TGTGCCAGCAGCAGTACAGGGGGAAGAGCTAACTATGGCTACACCTTC
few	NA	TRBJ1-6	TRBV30	CAWSDAQSSYNSPLHF	TGTGCCTGGAGTGATGCACAAAGCTCCTATAATTCACCCCTCCACTTT
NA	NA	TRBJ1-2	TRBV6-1	CASSEPHGSTMDYGYTF	TGTGCCAGCAGTGAACCCCATGGCAGTACAATGGACTATGGCTACACCTTC
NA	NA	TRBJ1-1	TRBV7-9	CASSLTTGTAGEAFF	TGTGCCAGCAGCCTCACGACCGGGACCGCGGGGGAAGCTTTCTTT
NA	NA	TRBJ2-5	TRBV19	CASSILAGAYQETQYF	TGTGCCAGTAGTATTTTGGCGGGGGCGTACCAAGAGACCCAGTACTTC
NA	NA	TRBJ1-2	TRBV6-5	CAAGRDYGYTF	TGTGCCGCAGGGAGGGACTACGGCTACACCTTC
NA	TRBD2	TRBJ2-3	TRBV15	CATSRDGSGETDTQYF	TGTGCCACCAGCAGAGATGGTAGCGGGGAGACAGATACGCAGTATTTT